Listed below are T cell receptor beta chains from one sample, sequenced in a study of blood T cell repertoires in COVID-19. Generated by immunoSEQ multiplex PCR, the TCRdb table keeps only in-frame clones and is missing some. This table holds about 200,000 clones, roughly 80% found once. The sample taken for sequencing was peripheral blood. The receptors were sampled from a woman aged 80 or over with acute or convalescent COVID-19. CDR3s include the opening cysteine and the closing phenylalanine or tryptophan. Fields, in order: D gene, CDR3 length, clone size, V gene, J gene, CDR3 DNA, CDR3 protein. A D gene is named only where the DNA matches it firmly. Where a row states a size, it is once, few, many or the class of an expanded clone; other rows omit it.

NA	14	NA	TRBV30	TRBJ2-7	TGTGCCTGGAGCGGACAGCTAAGCTCCTACGAGCAGTACTTC	CAWSGQLSSYEQYF
TRBD2	16	NA	TRBV11-2	TRBJ2-1	TGTGCCAGCAGCTTAGATCACCTAGCGGGAGTCTCCGAGCAGTTCTTC	CASSLDHLAGVSEQFF
NA	16	NA	TRBV5-6	TRBJ1-4	TGTGCCAGCAGCCTCATCGGAGACGCAACTAATGAAAAACTGTTTTTT	CASSLIGDATNEKLFF
NA	14	NA	TRBV5-1	TRBJ1-1	TGCGCCAGCAGCCTGGGACTGACGAACACTGAAGCTTTCTTT	CASSLGLTNTEAFF
NA	12	NA	TRBV19	TRBJ1-5	TGTGCCAGTAGTACGCTGAACGGGCCCCAGCATTTT	CASSTLNGPQHF
NA	15	NA	TRBV9	TRBJ2-2	TGTGCCAGCAGCGTGGGGGCAGAGAACACCGGGGAGCTGTTTTTT	CASSVGAENTGELFF
NA	12	few	TRBV7-9	TRBJ2-3	TGTGCCAGCAGCTTAGAAACTCCCACGCAGTATTTT	CASSLETPTQYF
NA	16	NA	TRBV7-2	TRBJ2-7	TGTGCCAGCAGCTTAAACGGGAAACTGGTGGGAGGTGAGCAGTACTTC	CASSLNGKLVGGEQYF
TRBD1	15	once	TRBV2	TRBJ1-5	TGTGCCAGCAGTACGGACAGGGGGAACAATCAGCCCCAGCATTTT	CASSTDRGNNQPQHF
NA	18	NA	TRBV27	TRBJ2-6	TGTGCCAGCAGTTTCCCCTACAGAAAATACTCTGGGGCCAACGTCCTGACTTTC	CASSFPYRKYSGANVLTF
NA	14	NA	TRBV5-1	TRBJ2-1	TGCGCCAGCAGTTTGCGGGGAACCTTCGATGAGCAGTTCTTC	CASSLRGTFDEQFF
NA	14	NA	TRBV11-2	TRBJ2-2	TGTGCCAGCAGCTTCCTGCGCGGCACCGGGGAGCTGTTTTTT	CASSFLRGTGELFF
NA	15	NA	TRBV5-1	TRBJ1-6	TGCGCCAGCAGCTTGGTGGGAGAAAGGAGTTCACCCCTCCACTTT	CASSLVGERSSPLHF
TRBD1	15	NA	TRBV5-6	TRBJ1-2	TGTGCCAGCAGTTTCGGGACGGACAGGGTGAGAGGCTACACCTTC	CASSFGTDRVRGYTF
TRBD2	15	few	TRBV11-3	TRBJ2-1	TGTGCCAGCAGCTCCTTTAGCGGGGGGTACAATGAGCAGTTCTTC	CASSSFSGGYNEQFF
NA	12	NA	TRBV19	TRBJ2-7	TGTGCCAGTACGAACCGAGCCTACGAGCAGTACTTC	CASTNRAYEQYF
NA	18	few	TRBV9	TRBJ2-1	TGTGCCAGCAGCATTAGTCGGATGGAGGATAGCTCCTACAATGAGCAGTTCTTC	CASSISRMEDSSYNEQFF
TRBD1	17	NA	TRBV19	TRBJ2-2	TGTGCCAGTAGTCAGTCCCGGGACAGGGGGATCACCGGGGAGCTGTTTTTT	CASSQSRDRGITGELFF
TRBD1	15	NA	TRBV7-2	TRBJ1-3	TGTGCCAGCAGCCCCGGACAGGGGGCTGGAAACACCATATATTTT	CASSPGQGAGNTIYF
NA	12	NA	TRBV6-5	TRBJ1-5	TGTGCCAGCAGCCTACCCCGCCAGCCCCAGCATTTT	CASSLPRQPQHF
NA	14	NA	TRBV2	TRBJ1-4	TGTGCCACCCAAATTGAAACGTCAGGGGAAAAACTGTTTTTT	CATQIETSGEKLFF
NA	13	NA	TRBV28	TRBJ1-4	TGTGCCAGCAGTTTAGTACAGACTGAAAAACTGTTTTTT	CASSLVQTEKLFF
TRBD1	15	NA	TRBV18	TRBJ1-4	TGTGCCAGCTCACCGGGGGACAGGGGAAATGAAAAACTGTTTTTT	CASSPGDRGNEKLFF
TRBD1	13	NA	TRBV6-6	TRBJ1-5	TGTGCCAGCAGAGGACAGGGATTGGAGCCCCAGCATTTT	CASRGQGLEPQHF
NA	15	NA	TRBV3-1/TRBV3-2	TRBJ2-5	TGTGCCAGCAGCCAAGATTCTGGAGTACGAGAGACCCAGTACTTC	CASSQDSGVRETQYF
NA	14	NA	TRBV19	TRBJ1-3	TGTGCCAGTAGGTCTACAGGTGCTGGAAACACCATATATTTT	CASRSTGAGNTIYF
TRBD1	15	NA	TRBV19	TRBJ1-5	TGTGCCAGCCTCCCGGGACAGGGTGGCGATCAGCCCCAGCATTTT	CASLPGQGGDQPQHF
TRBD1	15	NA	TRBV6-2/TRBV6-3	TRBJ2-5	TGTGCCAGCAGTTACTGGACAGGGGGCGGGCAGACCCAGTACTTC	CASSYWTGGGQTQYF
TRBD2	14	NA	TRBV5-1	TRBJ2-3	TGCGCCAGCAGCTCAGTCCTAGCGGAAGATACGCAGTATTTT	CASSSVLAEDTQYF
TRBD1	15	NA	TRBV7-7	TRBJ2-5	TGTGCTAGCAGCTCCTTGGGACAGGGACGCGAGACCCAGTACTTC	CASSSLGQGRETQYF
TRBD1	17	few	TRBV4-3	TRBJ1-5	TGCGCCAGCAGCCAAGTGGGCCCCGGACAGGGAATTCAGCCCCAGCATTTT	CASSQVGPGQGIQPQHF
TRBD1	16	NA	TRBV7-9	TRBJ1-6	TGTGCCAGCAGCCTGGAACCGGGACAGAGGAATTCACCCCTCCACTTT	CASSLEPGQRNSPLHF
NA	15	NA	TRBV5-4	TRBJ2-2	TGTGCCAGCAGCCACCAACAGGGGAACACCGGGGAGCTGTTTTTT	CASSHQQGNTGELFF
TRBD1	15	NA	TRBV4-3	TRBJ1-6	TGCGCCAGCAGCCAAGAAACAGGGGTAGGGTCACCCCTCCACTTT	CASSQETGVGSPLHF
NA	14	NA	TRBV5-1	TRBJ2-3	TGCGCCAGCAGCTTTTCTGGGGCCCCAGATACGCAGTATTTT	CASSFSGAPDTQYF
NA	16	NA	TRBV28	TRBJ2-7	TGTGCCAGCAGCGAAGTTTTCTCGGAGGGGTTCCACGAGCAGTACTTC	CASSEVFSEGFHEQYF
NA	15	NA	TRBV7-6	TRBJ2-1	TGTGCCAGCAGCCTATTCTTAAGCTCCTACAATGAGCAGTTCTTC	CASSLFLSSYNEQFF
NA	14	NA	TRBV5-7	TRBJ1-4	TGTGCCAGCAGCTTGGTGGCAGGGTGCGAAAAACTGTTTTTT	CASSLVAGCEKLFF
TRBD1	19	NA	TRBV2	TRBJ2-6	TGTGCCAGCAGGGATAACCGGGACAGGGCTAGTCCTGGGGCCAACGTCCTGACTTTC	CASRDNRDRASPGANVLTF
TRBD1	15	NA	TRBV30	TRBJ2-2	TGTGCCTGGAGTGGACAGGGCGGCCGGACCGGGGAGCTGTTTTTT	CAWSGQGGRTGELFF
TRBD2	15	few	TRBV6-1	TRBJ2-3	TGTGCCAGCAGTGAAGTAGCGGGCCTCACAGATACGCAGTATTTT	CASSEVAGLTDTQYF
TRBD1	12	NA	TRBV19	TRBJ1-1	TGTGCCAGTACGACAGGGGGATCTGAAGCTTTCTTT	CASTTGGSEAFF
NA	12	NA	TRBV1	TRBJ2-7	TGCACCAGCAGCCAAGATCTGGCCCGGCAGTACTTC	CTSSQDLARQYF
NA	12	NA	TRBV6-6	TRBJ2-7	TGTGCCAGTGTTCAGGGGTCCCACGAGCAGTACTTC	CASVQGSHEQYF
NA	13	NA	TRBV30	TRBJ2-7	TGTGCCTGGAGTGTCCTCGGGGTCTACGAGCAGTACTTC	CAWSVLGVYEQYF
TRBD1	12	once	TRBV29-1	TRBJ1-4	TGCAGCGTTGCAGGGGACAGCGAAAAACTGTTTTTT	CSVAGDSEKLFF
TRBD1	13	NA	TRBV6-4	TRBJ1-5	TGTGCCAGCTCCCGGGACAGAGATCAGCCCCAGCATTTT	CASSRDRDQPQHF
NA	13	NA	TRBV24-1	TRBJ1-2	TGTGCCACCAGTACGGGGGGCGGCTATGGCTACACCTTC	CATSTGGGYGYTF
NA	15	NA	TRBV7-2	TRBJ1-4	TGTGCCAGCAGCTTAAGCGGGGCAGATAATGAAAAACTGTTTTTT	CASSLSGADNEKLFF
NA	14	NA	TRBV7-6	TRBJ2-1	TGTGCCAGCAGCTCCCCCCCTTCTCCCAATGAGCAGTTCTTC	CASSSPPSPNEQFF
TRBD2	20	NA	TRBV5-1	TRBJ2-3	TGCGCCAGCTGCCCCCGTGGTCAGGGTGCGGGAGGGGCCGGCACAGATACGCAGTATTTT	CASCPRGQGAGGAGTDTQYF
NA	14	NA	TRBV10-2	TRBJ1-5	TGCGCCAGCAATCAGGGGAATAGCAATCAGCCCCAGCATTTT	CASNQGNSNQPQHF
TRBD1	15	once	TRBV19	TRBJ2-1	TGTGCCAGTAGTTTAGGACAGGGATCGTCCTTCGGGCAGTTCTTC	CASSLGQGSSFGQFF
TRBD1	15	NA	TRBV24-1	TRBJ1-2	TGTGCCACCAGTGATTTGGGAGGGGGCGCGGATGGCTACACCTTC	CATSDLGGGADGYTF